These T cell receptor beta chains were read from a single sample in a study of identical twins. TCRdb analysed the 5' RACE reads with MiXCR anew, one entry per CDR3 protein. The data contain about 430,000 distinct CDR3 sequences, under 20% of them seen just once; the ten biggest clones take up approximately 12%. The sequencing sample was made of naive T cells sorted from blood. Source of these receptors: a man aged 50 to 59 in good health. Both conserved end residues are part of each CDR3. The D gene is left open where the match is weak. Expanded clones get a size class; other rows say once, few or many, or leave the size out.

TRBD2	TRBJ2-1	TRBV27	.	TGTGCCAGCACCCCCCTTGCGGGAGGTTACAATGAGCAGTTCTTC	CASTPLAGGYNEQFF
.	TRBJ1-5	TRBV5-5	many	TGTGCCAGCAGCTTGGGGTCACAGCAGCCCCAGCATTTT	CASSLGSQQPQHF
TRBD2	TRBJ2-3	TRBV29-1	many	TGCAGCGTTGAATTCCTATCGGCAACGGGAGGGAGCACAGATACGCAGTATTTT	CSVEFLSATGGSTDTQYF
.	TRBJ1-1	TRBV7-9	many	TGTGCCAGCAGCCCCCGGACAAGCGAAGCTTTCTTT	CASSPRTSEAFF
.	TRBJ2-1	TRBV5-4	few	TGTGCCAGCAGCTTGGTAGCGGTGGGGGTCAATGAGCAGTTCTTC	CASSLVAVGVNEQFF
.	TRBJ2-3	TRBV6-5	few	TGTGCCAGCAGCTTCGGATCTGCGCAGTATTTT	CASSFGSAQYF
.	TRBJ2-3	TRBV12-3/TRBV12-4	.	TGTGCCAGCAGGAAAGAAGATACGCAGTATTTT	CASRKEDTQYF
TRBD1	TRBJ1-2	TRBV20-1	.	TGCAGTGCTAGAGGGGTGGACAGGGGAGGGCCCTATGGCTACACCTTC	CSARGVDRGGPYGYTF
.	TRBJ2-1	TRBV6-5	.	TGTGCCAGCAGTTTAGGACCCGATGAGCAGTTCTTC	CASSLGPDEQFF
.	TRBJ2-1	TRBV15	many	TGTGCCACCAGCAGCCGCAATGAGCAGTTCTTC	CATSSRNEQFF
.	TRBJ1-5	TRBV27	.	TGTGCCAGCAGTCCTTTTACAAGGGTTAGCAATCAGCCCCAGCATTTT	CASSPFTRVSNQPQHF
TRBD2	TRBJ2-1	TRBV12-3/TRBV12-4	.	TGTGCCAGCAGTAAGACGGCCGGGACTAATCCCAATGAGCAGTTCTTC	CASSKTAGTNPNEQFF
.	TRBJ2-5	TRBV11-2	.	TGTGCCAGCAGACACGGGCCCAGACACAGGAACCAAGAGACCCAGTACTTC	CASRHGPRHRNQETQYF
TRBD1	TRBJ2-1	TRBV19	few	TGTGCCAGTAGCATCGCCGGGACAGGGTCTGGCAATGAGCAGTTCTTC	CASSIAGTGSGNEQFF
.	TRBJ2-3	TRBV7-2	.	TGTGCCAGCAGCTCCCGACTTATTAGCACAGATACGCAGTATTTT	CASSSRLISTDTQYF
TRBD2	TRBJ2-2	TRBV6-2/TRBV6-3	.	TGTGCCAGCAGTTACCGGGGGGGCCTCACCGGGGAGCTGTTTTTT	CASSYRGGLTGELFF
TRBD2	TRBJ2-1	TRBV7-6	few	TGTGCCAGCAGCTCTATAGCGGGGGGGAGCTCCTACAATGAGCAGTTCTTC	CASSSIAGGSSYNEQFF
.	TRBJ2-1	TRBV7-8	many	TGTGCAATCACCCCAGGTAGCTCCTACAATGAGCAGTTCTTC	CAITPGSSYNEQFF
.	TRBJ2-5	TRBV20-1	few	TGCAGTGCTAAACAGGGCCAGAGGACCCAGTACTTC	CSAKQGQRTQYF
.	TRBJ1-2	TRBV6-5	few	TGTGCCAGCAGTACGCAGGGTAGTGGCTACACCTTC	CASSTQGSGYTF
.	TRBJ2-7	TRBV25-1	many	TGTGCCAGCAGTCTCCCAGGGACCTACGAGCAGTACTTC	CASSLPGTYEQYF
.	TRBJ1-1	TRBV7-9	few	TGTGCCAGCAGCTTAGTATTTCAGGTGGTCACTGAAGCTTTCTTT	CASSLVFQVVTEAFF
.	TRBJ2-5	TRBV5-1	.	TGCGCCAGCAGCTTGGAGTCTGATGGGGAGACCCAGTACTTC	CASSLESDGETQYF
.	TRBJ2-1	TRBV29-1	.	TGCAGCGTTGGAGCGGACGAGCAGTTCTTC	CSVGADEQFF
.	TRBJ2-1	TRBV6-1	.	TGTGCCAGCAGGGAGCGGATTGGCTCCTACAATGAGCAGTTCTTC	CASRERIGSYNEQFF
TRBD1	TRBJ1-1	TRBV12-3/TRBV12-4	.	TGTGCCAGCAGTCGAACAGGGGGGCTATCGAACACTGAAGCTTTCTTT	CASSRTGGLSNTEAFF
.	TRBJ2-1	TRBV29-1	many	TGCAGCGTTCAGGGGGCTAAGCGGGGGCAGTTCTTC	CSVQGAKRGQFF
TRBD2	TRBJ2-5	TRBV7-3	few	TGTGCCAGCAGCTCGATGGCGGGAGGGCCGGAACAAGAGACCCAGTACTTC	CASSSMAGGPEQETQYF
TRBD2	TRBJ2-2	TRBV20-1	.	TGCAGTGCTAGATTAGCGGGGGGGTCCGGGGAGCTGTTTTTT	CSARLAGGSGELFF
.	TRBJ2-2	TRBV12-3/TRBV12-4	.	TGTGCCAGCAGTTTACTAGGGGACACCGGGGAGCTGTTTTTT	CASSLLGDTGELFF
TRBD2	TRBJ2-1	TRBV5-4	many	TGTGCCAGCAGCCCGAGGACTAGCGTCGAGCAGTTCTTC	CASSPRTSVEQFF
.	TRBJ2-3	TRBV27	few	TGTGCCAGCAGTTTATCACAGCGTCGGTGGTTGTATACGCAGTATTTT	CASSLSQRRWLYTQYF
TRBD1	TRBJ1-6	TRBV5-1	few	TGCGCCAGCAGCTCCGGGACAGGGCCGAATTCACCCCTCCACTTT	CASSSGTGPNSPLHF
.	TRBJ2-4	TRBV18	.	TGTGCCAGCTCAAGCAGGGAGGACATTCAGTACTTC	CASSSREDIQYF
.	TRBJ2-7	TRBV10-2	many	TGCGCCAGCAGTCGGGGGGCCTTCTCCTACGAGCAGTACTTC	CASSRGAFSYEQYF
.	TRBJ1-2	TRBV29-1	.	TGCAGCGCTCCGGGACGCACGGGTGGCTACACCTTC	CSAPGRTGGYTF
.	TRBJ2-2	TRBV12-3/TRBV12-4	few	TGTGCCAGCAGTTTAACCCCGACGAACACCGGGGAGCTGTTTTTT	CASSLTPTNTGELFF
.	TRBJ2-7	TRBV5-1	.	TGCGCCAGCAGCTTGGAGGGTCCTGGCGAGCAGTACTTC	CASSLEGPGEQYF
TRBD1	TRBJ2-1	TRBV6-1	.	TGTGCCAGCAGAGGAGCGGGACAGGGCTCTTTCGATGAGCAGTTCTTC	CASRGAGQGSFDEQFF
.	TRBJ2-1	TRBV29-1	.	TGCAGCGCCATTCCGGGACACAACAATGAGCAGTTCTTC	CSAIPGHNNEQFF
.	TRBJ1-1	TRBV29-1	.	TGCAGCGTGGGGGACACTGAAGCTTTCTTT	CSVGDTEAFF
.	TRBJ1-1	TRBV10-3	.	TGTGCCATCAGTCGACAGGACACGAACACTGAAGCTTTCTTT	CAISRQDTNTEAFF
.	TRBJ2-7	TRBV12-3/TRBV12-4	.	TGTGCCAGCAGTTCCCCAAGAATTTGGCGGGGAGGATACGAGCAGTACTTC	CASSSPRIWRGGYEQYF
TRBD1	TRBJ1-2	TRBV4-3	once	TGCGCCAGCAGCCAAACCGGGACAGGGGACCCCTATGGCTACACCTTC	CASSQTGTGDPYGYTF
.	TRBJ2-7	TRBV10-3	few	TGTGCCATCAGTGAGGGGGATTCCTACGAGCAGTACTTC	CAISEGDSYEQYF
.	TRBJ2-7	TRBV7-2	.	TGTGCCAGCAGCTTAGAACTAGGGGGCTACGAGCAGTACTTC	CASSLELGGYEQYF
.	TRBJ2-1	TRBV12-3/TRBV12-4	.	TGTGCCAGCAGTTTGGGTCTCCCCAGCTCCTACAATGAGCAGTTCTTC	CASSLGLPSSYNEQFF
.	TRBJ2-7	TRBV6-2/TRBV6-3	.	TGTGCCAGCAGTTACCCTGGGCAAGGGGTAAAGTGGCCCCGCGAGCAGTACTTC	CASSYPGQGVKWPREQYF
.	TRBJ2-5	TRBV5-1	many	TGCGCCAGCAGCTTGGGGGCAGTGGAGCAAGAGACCCAGTACTTC	CASSLGAVEQETQYF
.	TRBJ1-3	TRBV7-9	.	TGTGCCAGCAGCTCCCACTTGATACATCCTGGAAACACCATATATTTT	CASSSHLIHPGNTIYF
.	TRBJ2-1	TRBV5-6	.	TGTGCCAGCAGCGTGCCCCCGAAAGTCAATGAGCAGTTCTTC	CASSVPPKVNEQFF
.	TRBJ2-3	TRBV6-2/TRBV6-3	.	TGTGCCAGCAGTTACGTCAAGGTGCAGTATTTT	CASSYVKVQYF
.	TRBJ2-7	TRBV28	.	TGTGCCAGCAGCCGGTGGGGGTACGAGCAGTACTTC	CASSRWGYEQYF
.	TRBJ1-5	TRBV15	many	TGTGCCACCAGCTACGGGGGCGGCCAGCCCCAGCATTTT	CATSYGGGQPQHF
.	TRBJ2-5	TRBV20-1	.	TGCAGTGCTAGAGACGCGGGTAGCCAAGAGACCCAGTACTTC	CSARDAGSQETQYF
.	TRBJ2-1	TRBV20-1	few	TGCAGTGCTATAGCAACCTCTGGCAATGAGCAGTTCTTC	CSAIATSGNEQFF
.	TRBJ1-2	TRBV12-3/TRBV12-4	many	TGTGCCAGCAGTGCCAGGGTCGGGGAGGGCTACACCTTC	CASSARVGEGYTF
.	TRBJ2-1	TRBV12-3/TRBV12-4	.	TGTGCCAGCAGTTTAACGACGGGGGCAAGGGAGCAGTTCTTC	CASSLTTGAREQFF
TRBD1	TRBJ2-2	TRBV15	few	TGTGCCACCAACGAACAGGGGCTAAGTTCGACCGGGGAGCTGTTTTTT	CATNEQGLSSTGELFF